This passage covers 17 T cell receptor beta chains from one sample sequenced in a study of cytomegalovirus exposure and HLA in healthy donors. Primers for the PCR totalled 60 Vbeta and 13 Jbeta. The assay was immunoSEQ multiplex PCR, and TCRdb's table has in-frame clones only and misses some. This sample contains about 33,000 clones. The sequencing sample was made of PBMCs. These receptors all stem from a man between 40 and 49 years old in good health and CMV-seronegative.

This sequence joins TRBV4-1 and TRBJ2-7, with a tentative D call TRBD1 (6 bases). Germline V gene lookup returns CDR1 MGHRA and CDR2 YSYEKL. The V and J ends lost 8 bases and 2 bases respectively, with 19 bases between them. CDR3 length: 15 amino acids. CDR3: CASQTRTESAYEQYF. In DNA, the CDR3 is TGCGCCAGCCAGACAAGGACAGAAAGCGCCTACGAGCAGTACTTC.

The rearrangement joins TRBV6-5 to TRBJ1-1, with D uncertain. CDR3 length: 15 residues. Germline V lookup: CDR1 MNHEY, CDR2 SVGAGI. V dropped 7 bases and J dropped 2 bases, with 17 bases sitting between them. The CDR3 coding sequence is TGTGCCAGCAACCTCCTCGCGGGTACTAACACTGAAGCTTTCTTT. Its translation is CASNLLAGTNTEAFF.

DNA for the CDR3: TGTGCCAGCAGCTTGCCTAGCGGGGTATACGAGCAGTACTTC. Protein sequence: CASSLPSGVYEQYF. This rearrangement joins TRBV11-3 to TRBJ2-7, with 9 bases identical to TRBD2. Germline V lookup: CDR1 SGHNT, CDR2 YENEEA. This CDR3 is 14 amino acids long. V lost 3 bases, J lost 4 bases, and 4 bases stayed unmatched.

The chain has TRBV18 and TRBJ2-7; tentatively, D is TRBD1 (6 bases). This CDR3 comprises 15 residues. Germline assignment: CDR1 KGHSH and CDR2 LQKENI. Trimming removed 3 bases at V and 1 base at J, with 13 bases between. CDR3 protein: CASSPMAGVSYEQYF. The CDR3, as DNA: TGTGCCAGCTCACCGATGGCAGGGGTTTCCTACGAGCAGTACTTC.

The chain recombines TRBV10-3 with TRBJ1-2, with unresolved D. The CDR3 runs 14 residues. Trimming removed 6 bases from V and 6 bases from J, with 17 bases in between. Germline V gene lookup returns CDR1 ENHRY and CDR2 SYGVKD. CDR3 region: CAIRNSPRVDGYTF. Written as DNA, the CDR3 is TGTGCCATCAGGAACTCGCCGCGGGTCGATGGCTACACCTTC.

CDR3 residues: CASSTQGSNTQYF. The CDR3 DNA is TGTGCCAGTAGTACACAGGGGTCAAATACGCAGTATTTT. The chain couples TRBV19 to TRBJ2-3, with 7 bases identical to TRBD1. Per the germline V gene, CDR1 is LNHDA and CDR2 is SQIVND (reference sequence). V shed 4 bases, J shed 7 bases, and the junction held 5 bases outside the gene matches. The CDR3 is made up of 13 amino acids.

This chain connects TRBV30 to TRBJ2-5; 9 bases agree with TRBD1. Germline CDR1 is GTSNPN and CDR2 is SVGIG (reference sequence). This CDR3 is 13 amino acids long. After removal of 7 bases from V and 5 bases from J, the junction contained 8 bases not matched to a gene. The CDR3 region has the DNA TGTGCCTTGAACGACAGGGGGTACGAGACCCAGTACTTC. Its translation is CALNDRGYETQYF.

This chain connects TRBV13 to TRBJ2-7, with 12 bases identical to TRBD2. The CDR3 is made up of 17 amino acids. Germline-derived CDR1 and CDR2 are PRHDT and FYEKMQ (reference sequence). Losses at the gene ends were 5 bases for V and 7 bases for J; bases not matched to a gene: 15. The CDR3 protein is CASSRLLAGGSALEQYF. The CDR3 DNA reads TGTGCCAGCAGCCGTCTACTAGCGGGAGGTTCTGCATTGGAGCAGTACTTC.

The chain employs TRBV25-1 and TRBJ1-2; 10 positions match TRBD1. Germline trimming cut 3 bases from V and 4 bases from J; bases unmatched to any gene: 2. Germline-derived CDR1 and CDR2 are MGHDK and SYGVNS. The length of the CDR3 is 14 residues. The CDR3 DNA sequence: TGTGCCAGCAGTGAGAGGGACAGGGGCTATGGCTACACCTTC. It codes for CASSERDRGYGYTF.

This chain uses TRBV5-6 with TRBJ2-7; no clear D. With 4 bases removed from V and 6 bases from J, the gap between germline ends came to 8 bases. Germline loops: CDR1 SGHDT, CDR2 YYEEEE. The CDR3 is 11 residues long. This chain's CDR3 is CASSLYSEQYF. CDR3 DNA sequence: TGTGCCAGCAGCCTTTACTCCGAGCAGTACTTC.

The rearrangement joins TRBV5-1 to TRBJ1-2; 7 nucleotides align to TRBD1. The CDR3 has 14 amino acids. Losses at the gene ends were 0 bases for V and 4 bases for J; bases not matched to a gene: 3. Germline CDR1 and CDR2: SGHRS and YFSETQ. This chain's CDR3 is CASSLGTGTYGYTF. CDR3 sequence (DNA): TGCGCCAGCAGCTTGGGGACAGGAACCTATGGCTACACCTTC.

Turning to this clone: A junction boundary mismatches the germline segment, possibly from a read error. Other DNA sequences from this sample encode an identical CDR3 as well. This rearrangement joins TRBV6-1 to TRBJ1-2, with TRBD1 as a possible D gene (5 bases). Germline V gene lookup returns CDR1 MNHNS and CDR2 SASEGT. This CDR3 region has 14 residues. The CDR3 sequence: CASSEARGDRGYTF. The CDR3 DNA reads TGTGCCAGCAGCGAAGCGCGGGGGGATCGTGGCTACACCTTC.

The chain links TRBV6-4 to TRBJ2-3, with D perhaps TRBD2 (5 bases). The CDR3 length is 15 residues. Germline V gives CDR1 MRHNA, CDR2 SNTAGT. Trimming removed 5 bases from V and 0 bases from J, with 12 bases in between. CDR3 in amino acids: CASSSQEASTDTQYF. The CDR3 DNA follows: TGTGCCAGCAGTTCCCAGGAGGCAAGCACAGATACGCAGTATTTT.

V usage is TRBV4-3 and J usage is TRBJ1-1; D remains unclear. This CDR3 comprises 14 residues. With 2 bases removed from V and 2 bases from J, the gap between germline ends came to 9 bases. Per germline, CDR1 LGHNA and CDR2 YSLEER. The CDR3 DNA follows: TGCGCCAGCAGCCAAACAGACTACAACACTGAAGCTTTCTTT. Translation: CASSQTDYNTEAFF.

This chain uses TRBV4-2 with TRBJ1-4; 8 bases agree with TRBD1. The V segment lost 5 bases and the J segment 5 bases; nucleotides outside the gene matches: 7. The CDR3 length is 15 residues. Germline V gene lookup returns CDR1 LGHNA and CDR2 YNFKEQ. The CDR3 DNA sequence: TGTGCCAGCAGCAATGACAGGGGCAGGAATGAAAAACTGTTTTTT. It codes for CASSNDRGRNEKLFF.

The chain carries TRBV4-1 and TRBJ1-2, with D possibly matching TRBD1 (6 bases). Trimming took off 4 bases at V and 3 bases at J, with 15 bases between the two ends. The V gene's germline CDR1 is MGHRA and CDR2 YSYEKL. The CDR3 is made up of 15 amino acids. CDR3 region: CASSLQASGDYGYTF. CDR3 nucleotides: TGCGCCAGCAGCCTCCAGGCGTCAGGGGACTATGGCTACACCTTC.

The chain has TRBV6-5 and TRBJ2-6; D is uncertain. Germline-derived CDR1 and CDR2 are MNHEY and SVGAGI. The CDR3 runs 15 residues. Trimming removed 1 base at V and 0 bases at J, with 4 bases between. CDR3 nucleotide sequence: TGTGCCAGCAGTTACTACAGCTCTGGGGCCAACGTCCTGACTTTC. Amino acids: CASSYYSSGANVLTF.